These 13 T cell receptor beta chains were sequenced from one sample in a study of CD8 T cells in Susac syndrome. With random hexamers, reverse transcription was performed on about 0.5 to 1 ug of RNA. TCRdb called the immunoSEQ multiplex PCR reads again in MiXCR, with one record for every CDR3 protein. The sample includes about 140,000 distinct CDR3 sequences, around 95% seen only once; the top ten take about 0.11%. Sequencing used CD4+ T cells from PBMCs. These receptors were collected from a human donor with multiple sclerosis.

The chain couples TRBV12-3 or TRBV12-4 to TRBJ1-5; D unresolved. There are 14 residues in the CDR3. Trimming took off 5 bases at V and 2 bases at J, with 10 bases between the two ends. CDR3 amino acids: CASSPDGRNQPQHF. Here the CDR3 DNA reads TGTGCCAGCAGTCCGGACGGACGCAATCAGCCCCAGCATTTT.

This clonotype showed up just once. The chain carries TRBV9 and TRBJ1-1, with D perhaps matching TRBD1 (6 bases). V lost 0 bases, J lost 8 bases, and 11 bases lay in between. Germline CDR1 is SGDLS and CDR2 is YYNGEE. This CDR3 is built from 13 residues. CDR3 sequence: CASSVGQAYEAFF. The CDR3 DNA reads TGTGCCAGCAGCGTAGGACAGGCCTACGAAGCTTTCTTT.

CDR3 in DNA: TGTGCCAGCAGTGAAACACGGCGGGGTAATGAGCAGTTCTTC. This gives the protein CASSETRRGNEQFF. V usage is TRBV6-1 and J usage is TRBJ2-1; the D gene is possibly TRBD2 (6 bases). The CDR3 is 14 residues long. V shed 2 bases and J shed 7 bases, with 12 bases lying between them. CDR1 MNHNS and CDR2 SASEGT come from the germline V gene.

This clonotype was recorded only once. V is TRBV5-4 and J is TRBJ2-7, with TRBD2 matching 10 bases. The germline V gene has CDR1 SGHNT and CDR2 YYREEE (reference sequence). This CDR3 is 15 amino acids long. With V trimmed by 1 base and J by 8 bases, 9 bases remained unmatched. CDR3 in amino acids: CASSLSQREGLKQYF. DNA for the CDR3: TGTGCCAGCAGCTTGTCTCAGCGGGAGGGCCTCAAGCAGTACTTC.

This clonotype was counted once. This chain connects TRBV11-2 to TRBJ2-7; the D gene could be TRBD1 or TRBD2 (5 bases each). V lost 5 bases to trimming and J lost 2 bases, with 16 bases between them. Germline CDR1 SGHAT, CDR2 FQNNGV. This CDR3 has 15 amino acids. CDR3 nucleotide sequence: TGTGCCAGCAGCCTACACCCGGGACCCACCTACGAGCAGTACTTC. Translating it yields CASSLHPGPTYEQYF.

The chain is built from TRBV29-1 and TRBJ2-2, with TRBD2 as a possible D gene (6 bases). Germline loops: CDR1 SQVTM, CDR2 ANQGSEA. This CDR3 comprises 13 residues. V lost 3 bases, J lost 4 bases, and 9 bases lay in between. CDR3 in DNA: TGCAGCGTTGACGGCGGGGTCACCGGGGAGCTGTTTTTT. It specifies CSVDGGVTGELFF.

The chain couples TRBV27 to TRBJ1-1; D remains unclear. This CDR3 comprises 13 residues. CDR1 is MNHEY, CDR2 SMNVEV, per germline (reference sequence). The V end was cut by 6 bases, the J end by 5 bases, with 13 bases between. The CDR3 region has the DNA TGTGCCAGCAGCCCACATTTGGAGACTGAAGCTTTCTTT. Protein sequence: CASSPHLETEAFF.

The V gene is TRBV7-9, the J gene TRBJ2-5; D uncertain. The CDR3 consists of 14 residues. Germline-derived CDR1 and CDR2 are SEHNR and FQNEAQ (reference sequence). Between the trimmed V and J ends, which lost 0 bases and 7 bases, there was a span of 12 bases. The CDR3: CASSLASDLRTQYF. DNA of the CDR3: TGTGCCAGCAGCTTAGCGAGCGATTTGCGGACCCAGTACTTC.

In its sample, this clonotype was seen a few times. This CDR3 is CASSFLTGTVDTQYF. As DNA, the CDR3 is TGTGCCAGCAGTTTTCTAACCGGGACAGTAGATACGCAGTATTTT. J is TRBJ2-3 and V is TRBV27; 7 bases align to TRBD1. Germline CDR1 and CDR2: MNHEY and SMNVEV (reference sequence). The CDR3 is 15 amino acids. V was clipped by 3 bases and J by 5 bases; unmatched bases: 8.

The V and J genes are TRBV30 and TRBJ2-1, with D perhaps being TRBD1 or TRBD2 (5 bases each). Trimming removed 0 bases at V and 0 bases at J, with 12 bases between. There are 16 residues in the CDR3. The germline CDR1 and CDR2 sequences are GTSNPN and SVGIG (reference sequence). In nucleotides, the CDR3 is TGTGCCTGGAGTGTACCCGGGGCGAGCTCCTACAATGAGCAGTTCTTC. The encoded protein is CAWSVPGASSYNEQFF.

V and J are TRBV3-1 and TRBJ1-1; 7 nucleotides line up with TRBD1. The ends lost 5 bases at V and 0 bases at J; junction bases unmatched: 6. Germline CDR1 and CDR2: LGHDT and YNNKEL (reference sequence). CDR3 length: 15 residues. Here the CDR3 DNA reads TGTGCCAGCAGCTCCCGACAGGGAATGAACACTGAAGCTTTCTTT. It translates to CASSSRQGMNTEAFF. The complete variable domain, with remaining parts taken from reference TRBV3-1 and TRBJ1-1, reads DTAVSQTPKYLVTQMGNDKSIKCEQNLGHDTMYWYKQDSKKFLKIMFSYNNKELIINETVPNRFSPKSPDKAHLNLHINSLELGDSAVYFCASSSRQGMNTEAFFGQGTRLTVV.

The J gene is TRBJ1-2, the V gene TRBV7-3, with D tentatively TRBD1 (5 bases). The germline V gene encodes CDR1 SGHTA and CDR2 FQGTGA. The V and J ends lost 1 base and 8 bases respectively, with 11 bases between them. The CDR3 is made up of 13 amino acids. The CDR3 spells CASSLNSGGGYTF. Here the CDR3 DNA reads TGTGCCAGCAGCTTAAATTCGGGGGGAGGCTACACCTTC.

The chain carries TRBV1 and TRBJ2-3; the table's D gene call, TRBD1, was not cross checked with the DNA. TRBV1 is marked as a pseudogene. The CDR3 is 14 residues long. The CDR3 reads CTSSQSRVTDTQYF. DNA of the CDR3: TGCACCAGCAGCCAGTCTCGGGTCACAGATACGCAGTATTTT.